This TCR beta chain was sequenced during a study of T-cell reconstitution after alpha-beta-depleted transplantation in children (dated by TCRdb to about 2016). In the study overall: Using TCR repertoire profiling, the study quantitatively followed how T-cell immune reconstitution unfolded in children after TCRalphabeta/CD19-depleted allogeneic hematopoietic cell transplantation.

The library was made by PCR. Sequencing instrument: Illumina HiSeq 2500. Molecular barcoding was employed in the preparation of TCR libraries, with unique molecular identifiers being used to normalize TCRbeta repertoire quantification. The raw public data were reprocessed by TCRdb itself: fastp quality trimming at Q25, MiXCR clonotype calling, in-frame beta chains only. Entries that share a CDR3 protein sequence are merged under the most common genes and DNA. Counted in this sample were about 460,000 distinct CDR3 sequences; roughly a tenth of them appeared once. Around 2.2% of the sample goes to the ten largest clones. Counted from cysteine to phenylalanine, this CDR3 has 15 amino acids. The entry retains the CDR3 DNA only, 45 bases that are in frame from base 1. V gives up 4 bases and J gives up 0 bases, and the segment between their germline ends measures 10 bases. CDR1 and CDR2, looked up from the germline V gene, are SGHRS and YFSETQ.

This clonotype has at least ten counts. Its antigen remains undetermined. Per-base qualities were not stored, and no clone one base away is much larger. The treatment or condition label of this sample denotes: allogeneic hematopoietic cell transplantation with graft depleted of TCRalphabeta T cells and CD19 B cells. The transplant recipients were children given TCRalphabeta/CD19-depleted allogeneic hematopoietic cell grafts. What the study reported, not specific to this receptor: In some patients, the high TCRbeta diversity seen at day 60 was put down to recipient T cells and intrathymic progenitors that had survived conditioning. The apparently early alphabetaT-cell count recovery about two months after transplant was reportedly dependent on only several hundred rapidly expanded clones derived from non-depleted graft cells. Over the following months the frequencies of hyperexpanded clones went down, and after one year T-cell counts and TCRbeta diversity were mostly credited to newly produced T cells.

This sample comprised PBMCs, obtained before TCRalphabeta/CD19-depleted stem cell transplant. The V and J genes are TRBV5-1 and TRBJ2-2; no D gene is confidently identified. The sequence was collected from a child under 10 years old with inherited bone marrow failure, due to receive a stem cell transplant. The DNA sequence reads TGCGCCAGCAGCATCGACCCCGCGAACACCGGGGAGCTGTTTTTT. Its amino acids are CASSIDPANTGELFF.